This TCR beta chain was identified during a study of blood T cell repertoires in COVID-19. The CDR3 is 17 residues long. V shed 0 bases, J shed 1 base, and the junction held 6 bases outside the gene matches. Germline CDR1 LNHNV, CDR2 YYDKDF (reference sequence). Participant age was roughly 18 to 89 years, and participants resided in about two dozen US areas. Clinical histories supplied by participants themselves formed the basis of cohort assignment. Authors' methods: Reference gene primers were amplified, and this amplification served to estimate nucleated cell counts. Repertoires were generated with immunoSEQ multiplex PCR, while TCRdb's copy carries only in-frame clones and drops some. The V and J calls and clone size come from that table; D and trimming were worked out from the DNA. Of 200,000 to 300,000 clones listed, about 91% are singletons.

The rearrangement joins TRBV15 to TRBJ2-7, with TRBD1 identical over 10 bases. The source material was PBMCs or T cells enriched from blood (not recorded which). The receptor's source is a woman between 40 and 55 years old with acute COVID-19. The CDR3 region is CATSRDFRTGGSYEQYF. The CDR3 region has the DNA TGTGCCACCAGCAGAGATTTTAGGACAGGGGGGTCCTACGAGCAGTACTTC. Full variable domain (rest looked up from reference TRBV15 and TRBJ2-7): DAMVIQNPRYQVTQFGKPVTLSCSQTLNHNVMYWYQQKSSQAPKLLFHYYDKDFNNEADTPDNFQSRRPNTSFCFLDIRSPGLGDTAMYLCATSRDFRTGGSYEQYFGPGTRLTVT.